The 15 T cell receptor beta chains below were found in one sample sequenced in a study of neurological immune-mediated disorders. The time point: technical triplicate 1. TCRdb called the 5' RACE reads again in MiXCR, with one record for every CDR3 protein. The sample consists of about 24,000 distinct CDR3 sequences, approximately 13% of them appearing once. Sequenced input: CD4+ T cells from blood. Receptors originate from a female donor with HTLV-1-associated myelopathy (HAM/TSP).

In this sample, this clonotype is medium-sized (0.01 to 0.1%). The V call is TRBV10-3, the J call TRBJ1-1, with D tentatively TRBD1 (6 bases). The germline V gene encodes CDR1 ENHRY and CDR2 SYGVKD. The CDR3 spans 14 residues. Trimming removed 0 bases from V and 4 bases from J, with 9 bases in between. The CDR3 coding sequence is TGTGCCATCAGTGAGTCTAACAGGGCCACTGAAGCTTTCTTT. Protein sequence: CAISESNRATEAFF.

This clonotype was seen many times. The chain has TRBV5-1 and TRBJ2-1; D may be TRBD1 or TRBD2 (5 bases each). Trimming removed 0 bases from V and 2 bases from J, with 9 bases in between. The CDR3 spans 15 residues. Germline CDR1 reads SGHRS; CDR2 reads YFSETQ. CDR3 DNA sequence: TGCGCCAGCAGCTTGGGGGGGAGCACCTACAATGAGCAGTTCTTC. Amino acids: CASSLGGSTYNEQFF.

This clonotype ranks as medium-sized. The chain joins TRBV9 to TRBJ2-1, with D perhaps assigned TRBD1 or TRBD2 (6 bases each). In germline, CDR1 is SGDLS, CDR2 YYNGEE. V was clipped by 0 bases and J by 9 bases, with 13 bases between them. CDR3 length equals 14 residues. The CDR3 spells CASSVGGRDSEQFF. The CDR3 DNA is TGTGCCAGCAGCGTAGGGGGGCGGGATAGTGAGCAGTTCTTC.

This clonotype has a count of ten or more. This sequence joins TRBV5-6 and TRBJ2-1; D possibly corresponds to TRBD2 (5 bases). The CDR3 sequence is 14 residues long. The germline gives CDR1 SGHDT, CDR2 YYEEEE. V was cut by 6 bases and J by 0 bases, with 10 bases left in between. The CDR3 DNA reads TGTGCCAGCAACCCGGGAAACTCCTACAATGAGCAGTTCTTC. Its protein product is CASNPGNSYNEQFF.

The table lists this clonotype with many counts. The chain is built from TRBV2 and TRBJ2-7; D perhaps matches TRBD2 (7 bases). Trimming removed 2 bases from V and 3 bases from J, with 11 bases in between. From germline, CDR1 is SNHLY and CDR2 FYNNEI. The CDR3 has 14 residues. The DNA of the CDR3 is TGTGCCAGCAGTGAACGGGGGGCCTACTACGAGCAGTACTTC. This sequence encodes CASSERGAYYEQYF. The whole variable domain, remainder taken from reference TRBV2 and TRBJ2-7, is EPEVTQTPSHQVTQMGQEVILRCVPISNHLYFYWYRQILGQKVEFLVSFYNNEISEKSEIFDDQFSVERPDGSNFTLKIRSTKLEDSAMYFCASSERGAYYEQYFGPGTRLTVT.

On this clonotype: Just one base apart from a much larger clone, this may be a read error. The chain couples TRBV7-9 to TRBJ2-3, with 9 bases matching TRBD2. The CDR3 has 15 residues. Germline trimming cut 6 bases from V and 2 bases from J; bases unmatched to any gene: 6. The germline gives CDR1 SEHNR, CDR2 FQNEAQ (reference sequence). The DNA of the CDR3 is TGTGCCAGCAGTTTGGCTAGCGGGATCACAGATACGCAGTATTTT. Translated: CASSLASGITDTQYF.

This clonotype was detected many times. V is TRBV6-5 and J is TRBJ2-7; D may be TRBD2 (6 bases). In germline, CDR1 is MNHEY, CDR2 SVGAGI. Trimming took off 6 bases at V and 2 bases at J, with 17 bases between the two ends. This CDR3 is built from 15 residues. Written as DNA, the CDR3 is TGTGCCAGCAGGGCGCGCGGGACGGGGACCTACGAGCAGTACTTC. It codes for CASRARGTGTYEQYF.

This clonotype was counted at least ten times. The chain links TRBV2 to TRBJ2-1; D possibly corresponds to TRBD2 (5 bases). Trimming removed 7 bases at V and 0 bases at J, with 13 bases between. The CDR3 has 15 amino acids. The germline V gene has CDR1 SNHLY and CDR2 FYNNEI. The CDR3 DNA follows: TGTGCCAGCACAGCCCGGGGAAGCTCCTACAATGAGCAGTTCTTC. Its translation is CASTARGSSYNEQFF.

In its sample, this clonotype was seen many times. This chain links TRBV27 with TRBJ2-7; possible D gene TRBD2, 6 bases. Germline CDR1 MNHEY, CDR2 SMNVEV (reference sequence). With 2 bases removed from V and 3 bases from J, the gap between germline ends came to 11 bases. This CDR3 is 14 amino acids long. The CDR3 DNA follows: TGTGCCAGCAGTTTAGATGGAGGGGTCTACGAGCAGTACTTC. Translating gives CASSLDGGVYEQYF.

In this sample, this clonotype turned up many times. The CDR3 is CASSLATTFPPDTQYF. The CDR3 nucleotides are TGCGCCAGCAGCTTGGCTACGACATTTCCCCCAGATACGCAGTATTTT. This chain joins TRBV5-1 and TRBJ2-3, with D unclear. Germline lookup yields CDR1 SGHRS and CDR2 YFSETQ. The V gene lost 0 bases and the J gene lost 4 bases, with 15 bases spanning the gap. The CDR3 covers 16 residues.

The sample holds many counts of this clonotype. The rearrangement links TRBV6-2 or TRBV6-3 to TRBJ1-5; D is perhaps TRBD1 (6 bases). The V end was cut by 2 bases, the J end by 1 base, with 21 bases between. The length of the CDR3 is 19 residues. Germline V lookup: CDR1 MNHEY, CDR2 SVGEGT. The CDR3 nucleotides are TGTGCCAGCAGTTACCGGACAGCCTTGATCCGAGGGAGCAATCAGCCCCAGCATTTT. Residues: CASSYRTALIRGSNQPQHF.

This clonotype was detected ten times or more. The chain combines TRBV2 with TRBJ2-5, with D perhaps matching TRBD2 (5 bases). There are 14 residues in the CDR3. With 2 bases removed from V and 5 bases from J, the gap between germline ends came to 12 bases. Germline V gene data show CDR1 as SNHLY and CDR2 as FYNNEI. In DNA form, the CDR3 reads TGTGCCAGCAGTGAAAGTTCCCTAGCTGAGACCCAGTACTTC. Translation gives CASSESSLAETQYF.

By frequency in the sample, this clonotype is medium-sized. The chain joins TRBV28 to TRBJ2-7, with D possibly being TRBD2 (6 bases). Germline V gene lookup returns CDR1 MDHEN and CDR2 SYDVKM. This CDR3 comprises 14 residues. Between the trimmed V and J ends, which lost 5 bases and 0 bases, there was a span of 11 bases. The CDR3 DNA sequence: TGTGCCAGCAGTCGGGGGTCCCTCTCCTACGAGCAGTACTTC. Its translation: CASSRGSLSYEQYF.

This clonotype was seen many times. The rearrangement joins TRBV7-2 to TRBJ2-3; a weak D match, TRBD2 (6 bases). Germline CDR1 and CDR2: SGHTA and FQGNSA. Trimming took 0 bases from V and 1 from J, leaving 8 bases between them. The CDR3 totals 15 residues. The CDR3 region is CASSLAPGGTDTQYF. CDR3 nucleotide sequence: TGTGCCAGCAGCTTAGCCCCGGGGGGCACAGATACGCAGTATTTT.

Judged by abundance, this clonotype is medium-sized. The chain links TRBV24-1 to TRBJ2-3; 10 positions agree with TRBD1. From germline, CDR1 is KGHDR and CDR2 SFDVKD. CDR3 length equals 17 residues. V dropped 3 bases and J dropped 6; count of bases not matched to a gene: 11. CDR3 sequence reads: CATSDPTGTGVEDTQYF. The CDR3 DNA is TGTGCCACCAGTGATCCCACCGGGACAGGGGTCGAGGATACGCAGTATTTT.